This TCR beta chain was identified in a study of blood T cell repertoires in COVID-19. Study context: T cells, B-cell-depleted T cells, or PBMCs provided the cDNA or gDNA that served as material.

Authors' processing steps: Reference gene primer amplification yielded estimated nucleated cell counts. Method: immunoSEQ multiplex PCR; TCRdb's copy keeps in-frame clones and lacks some. From that table come the V and J calls and clone size; the DNA was used to work out D and trimming. The sample shows about 100,000 clones, approximately 82% of them seen only once. This receptor was taken from a man between 60 and 75 years old with active or convalescent COVID-19. Sequencing used peripheral blood.

In DNA form, the CDR3 reads TGTGCCAGCACCCCCGAGGATACGCAGTATTTT. This gives the protein CASTPEDTQYF. V usage is TRBV2 and J usage is TRBJ2-3, with no clear D. V was cut by 7 bases and J by 6 bases, with 8 bases left in between. The CDR3 is made up of 11 amino acids. Germline V gives CDR1 SNHLY, CDR2 FYNNEI.